The sequence of this T cell receptor beta chain was determined in a study of cytomegalovirus exposure and HLA in healthy donors. Study-wide background: In a previous analysis, 117 million unique TCR beta sequences were found from some 180 million T cells. Genotyping of more than 300 donors showed that 80% to 85% belonged to the Caucasian-associated ancestry cluster. General study results and limits: Most TCR sequences were rare, but some public TCRs occurred in many donors.

CDR1 SQVTM and CDR2 ANQGSEA come from the germline V gene. The CDR3 totals 13 residues. V shed 5 bases and J shed 2 bases, with 11 bases lying between them. PCR employed 60 Vbeta and 13 Jbeta primers. Sequencing was performed with immunoSEQ multiplex PCR; in TCRdb, only in-frame clones are kept and a portion is missing. This sample has approximately 100,000 clones; approximately 80% occur once, and the top ten carry about 1.1%. Notes on this clone: What it recognizes is unknown.

Sequences were obtained from PBMCs. This clonotype originated in a woman younger than 35 in good health and CMV-seronegative. The rearrangement joins TRBV29-1 to TRBJ2-3; D possibly corresponds to TRBD2 (6 bases). In DNA form, the CDR3 reads TGCAGCGTTTTGGAGGGGCACACAGATACGCAGTATTTT. It codes for CSVLEGHTDTQYF.